This passage covers 15 T cell receptor beta chains from one sample sequenced in a study of blood T cell repertoires in COVID-19. Sequencing was performed with immunoSEQ multiplex PCR; in TCRdb, only in-frame clones are kept and a portion is missing. The data contain more than 80,000 clones, roughly 70% of them seen just once; the ten biggest clones take up roughly 25%. The specimen was peripheral blood. The source of these receptors is a woman aged 60 to 75 in a cohort sampled during active or convalescent COVID-19.

This clone was seen more than once but under ten times. The chain carries TRBV5-1 and TRBJ2-7; 7 bases align to TRBD2. CDR1 SGHRS and CDR2 YFSETQ come from the germline V gene. The J segment lost 6 bases and the V segment lost 4 bases, leaving 13 bases of the junction unmatched. The CDR3 covers 15 residues. The CDR3 here is CASSPSWRGLGEQYF. The CDR3 DNA sequence: TGCGCCAGCAGCCCCTCTTGGCGGGGGTTGGGCGAGCAGTACTTC.

On this clone: A much larger clone is a single base away; this may be a read error. The sample contains more than one DNA sequence encoding this CDR3. The chain has TRBV7-2 and TRBJ1-2; D uncertain. Per germline, CDR1 SGHTA and CDR2 FQGNSA. The CDR3 is 13 amino acids. V was shortened by 9 bases and J by 4 bases, with 15 bases between the two germline ends. The CDR3 here is CASRSQVGYGYTF. The CDR3 DNA reads as TGTGCCAGTAGATCCCAGGTCGGCTATGGCTACACCTTC.

The genes are TRBV2 and TRBJ2-3; D unresolved. The CDR3 contains 12 residues. Germline V gene lookup returns CDR1 SNHLY and CDR2 FYNNEI. V lost 5 bases and J lost 4, with 7 bases in between. CDR3 nucleotide sequence: TGTGCCAGCAGTCGAGCCGCAGATACGCAGTATTTT. This sequence encodes CASSRAADTQYF. Full variable domain (rest looked up from reference TRBV2 and TRBJ2-3): EPEVTQTPSHQVTQMGQEVILRCVPISNHLYFYWYRQILGQKVEFLVSFYNNEISEKSEIFDDQFSVERPDGSNFTLKIRSTKLEDSAMYFCASSRAADTQYFGPGTRLTVL.

The rearrangement joins TRBV10-3 to TRBJ2-3, with 10 bases aligning to TRBD2. The CDR3 contains 15 residues. From germline, CDR1 is ENHRY and CDR2 SYGVKD. V was pared by 4 bases and J by 1 base, with 2 bases of the junction left unmatched. CDR3 residues: CAISGTSGGTDTQYF. In nucleotides, the CDR3 is TGTGCCATCAGTGGGACTAGCGGCGGCACAGATACGCAGTATTTT.

This clone was detected only once. CDR3 loop: CASSLVAANTGELFF. CDR3 coding DNA: TGCGCCAGCAGCTTGGTAGCGGCGAACACCGGGGAGCTGTTTTTT. The chain is built from TRBV5-1 and TRBJ2-2, with a weak D call TRBD2 (6 bases). CDR3 size: 15 residues. Germline values: CDR1 SGHRS, CDR2 YFSETQ. Trimming removed 0 bases from V and 0 bases from J, with 6 bases in between. The full variable domain, completed using reference TRBV5-1 and TRBJ2-2, is KAGVTQTPRYLIKTRGQQVTLSCSPISGHRSVSWYQQTPGQGLQFLFEYFSETQRNKGNFPGRFSGRQFSNSRSEMNVSTLELGDSALYLCASSLVAANTGELFFGEGSRLTVL.

The J gene is TRBJ2-1, the V gene TRBV5-4, with 8 positions matching TRBD2. The V gene end was trimmed by 0 bases and the J gene end by 2 bases; junction bases not matched to a gene: 4. The CDR3 extends over 16 amino acids. Looked up from germline, CDR1 is SGHNT and CDR2 is YYREEE (reference sequence). The CDR3 region has the DNA TGTGCCAGCAGCTTGGGACTAGCGTCGACCTACAATGAGCAGTTCTTC. As protein: CASSLGLASTYNEQFF.

The chain employs TRBV7-3 and TRBJ2-5, with D unclear. Between the trimmed V and J ends, which lost 1 base and 3 bases, there was a span of 12 bases. This CDR3 has 15 amino acids. Germline V gene data show CDR1 as SGHTA and CDR2 as FQGTGA. CDR3 DNA: TGTGCCAGCAGCTTAATTGGCCAGGTAAAAGAGACCCAGTACTTC. As protein: CASSLIGQVKETQYF.

The chain carries TRBV3-1 (or the pseudogene TRBV3-2) and TRBJ1-4; no clear D gene. The germline CDR1 and CDR2 sequences are LGHDT and YNNKEL (reference sequence). V was trimmed by 5 bases and J by 8 bases, leaving 15 bases between them. This CDR3 region has 14 residues. CDR3 protein: CASSTNYGQEKLFF. In nucleotides, the CDR3 is TGTGCCAGCAGCACTAACTATGGTCAGGAAAAACTGTTTTTT.

V gene TRBV19 combines with J gene TRBJ1-1; 8 nucleotides agree with TRBD1. The CDR3 contains 15 residues. CDR1 and CDR2 (germline): LNHDA, SQIVND (reference sequence). J gave up 4 bases and V 0 bases, and 4 bases lay outside the gene matches. CDR3 in amino acids: CASSIDGQGGTEAFF. CDR3 coding DNA: TGTGCCAGTAGTATAGATGGACAGGGAGGCACTGAAGCTTTCTTT. The variable domain in full, with the rest retrieved from reference TRBV19 and TRBJ1-1, is DGGITQSPKYLFRKEGQNVTLSCEQNLNHDAMYWYRQDPGQGLRLIYYSQIVNDFQKGDIAEGYSVSREKKESFPLTVTSAQKNPTAFYLCASSIDGQGGTEAFFGQGTRLTVV.

V usage is TRBV4-1 and J usage is TRBJ1-5, with D possibly being TRBD1 (6 bases). CDR3 length: 16 residues. V was trimmed by 0 bases and J by 0 bases, leaving 9 bases between them. Germline loops: CDR1 MGHRA, CDR2 YSYEKL. CDR3 bases: TGCGCCAGCAGCCAAGAAGGGGGATTTAGCAATCAGCCCCAGCATTTT. This codes for CASSQEGGFSNQPQHF.

The chain employs TRBV10-3 and TRBJ1-1, with 7 nucleotides matching TRBD1. CDR1 and CDR2 from the germline V gene are ENHRY and SYGVKD. The junction had 5 bases not matched to a gene; V was cut back by 4 bases and J by 0 bases. The CDR3 totals 15 residues. DNA for the CDR3: TGTGCCATCAGTGGGTACAGGGGAATGAACACTGAAGCTTTCTTT. Translated, it gives CAISGYRGMNTEAFF.

V usage is TRBV5-4 and J usage is TRBJ1-6; TRBD1 might be the D (6 bases). The germline V gene has CDR1 SGHNT and CDR2 YYREEE (reference sequence). V was pared by 0 bases and J by 3 bases, with 13 bases between. The CDR3 totals 17 residues. The CDR3 nucleotides are TGTGCCAGCAGCTTGGGAGGGGGGGGTTTCTATAATTCACCCCTCCACTTT. This gives the protein CASSLGGGGFYNSPLHF.

The genes are TRBV9 and TRBJ2-2; D is perhaps TRBD1 (6 bases). The length of the CDR3 is 16 residues. Between the trimmed V and J ends, which lost 3 bases and 6 bases, there was a span of 18 bases. Germline V lookup: CDR1 SGDLS, CDR2 YYNGEE. The CDR3 spells CASSERQVVFPGELFF. The CDR3 DNA reads TGTGCCAGCAGCGAAAGACAGGTAGTTTTCCCCGGGGAGCTGTTTTTT.

The chain links TRBV7-2 to TRBJ1-2; D unclear. The CDR3 is 14 residues long. Germline assignment: CDR1 SGHTA and CDR2 FQGNSA. V lost 1 base and J lost 5, with 11 bases in between. CDR3: CASSLERAAYGYTF. CDR3 DNA: TGTGCCAGCAGCTTAGAGAGAGCAGCGTATGGCTACACCTTC.

The chain links TRBV9 to TRBJ1-2; the match to TRBD1 covers 8 bases. Germline CDR1 SGDLS, CDR2 YYNGEE. The ends lost 0 bases at V and 7 bases at J; junction bases unmatched: 5. The CDR3 is made up of 14 amino acids. The CDR3 region is CASSVVSGTGGYTF. The CDR3, as DNA: TGTGCCAGCAGCGTAGTTTCCGGGACAGGTGGCTACACCTTC.